Below, one T cell receptor (beta chain) is given with its context. Its target is not known. Germline V gene lookup returns CDR1 SNHLY and CDR2 FYNNEI. The CDR3 sequence is 13 residues long. V was cut by 10 bases and J by 1 base, with 10 bases left in between. With the Oncomine TCR Beta short-read assay, DNA from cultured CD4+ T cells was sequenced. Investigators isolated genomic DNA from cultured CD4+ T cells. TCRdb itself ran the PCR reads through MiXCR, one entry per CDR3 protein. Of about 20,000 distinct CDR3 sequences listed, 55% were seen once; the top ten hold approximately 16%. Treatment reported: roughly ten-day PBMC culture with coronavirus spike peptide pools or control peptides (ViraFEST assay). With peptide pools, ViraFEST first expanded antigen-specific T cells and afterwards sequenced their TCRs. This record comes from a study of vaccination and CD4 T cells after COVID-19. Across the study: The study collected post-vaccine samples a median roughly 71 days after dose two, with a range of 14 to 241.

The TCR comes from a human donor who had recovered from COVID-19. The sequenced sample consisted of CD4+ T cells from blood, cultured in vitro. The chain employs TRBV2 and TRBJ2-2, with D unresolved. CDR3 DNA sequence: TGTGCCACAAGAGACGGGAACACCGGGGAGCTGTTTTTT. This codes for CATRDGNTGELFF. Complete variable domain (other parts from reference TRBV2 and TRBJ2-2): EPEVTQTPSHQVTQMGQEVILRCVPISNHLYFYWYRQILGQKVEFLVSFYNNEISEKSEIFDDQFSVERPDGSNFTLKIRSTKLEDSAMYFCATRDGNTGELFFGEGSRLTVL.